This T cell receptor beta chain was identified during a study of shared clonotypes between healthy human individuals. Study findings and constraints: Read depth was anticipated to influence clonotype sharing among donors.

For this clone: The antigen is unknown.

The CDR3 runs 15 residues. Germline V gene data show CDR1 as SGHRS and CDR2 as YFSETQ. V lost 4 bases and J 0 bases, leaving 14 bases between the germline ends. Caucasian adults residing in Nashville, Tennessee made up all the donors. Each subset's genomic DNA was split evenly across several immunoSEQ plates. Sequencing was performed with immunoSEQ multiplex PCR; in TCRdb, only in-frame clones are kept and a portion is missing. The repertoire consists of 2 million to 3 million clones, with 80% to 95% occurring once and the leading ten covering around 0.37%. This receptor was identified in a man between 18 and 29 years old in good health. Some clones in this sample may be carry-over from other donors' samples. The chain has TRBV5-1 and TRBJ2-7; the D gene is possibly TRBD1 (6 bases). The specimen was naive CD4+ T cells from PBMCs. Described subset: CD45RA+ positively selected. In nucleotides, the CDR3 is TGCGCCAGCAGCACCCCAGGGGCCCTCTCCTACGAGCAGTACTTC. Residues: CASSTPGALSYEQYF.